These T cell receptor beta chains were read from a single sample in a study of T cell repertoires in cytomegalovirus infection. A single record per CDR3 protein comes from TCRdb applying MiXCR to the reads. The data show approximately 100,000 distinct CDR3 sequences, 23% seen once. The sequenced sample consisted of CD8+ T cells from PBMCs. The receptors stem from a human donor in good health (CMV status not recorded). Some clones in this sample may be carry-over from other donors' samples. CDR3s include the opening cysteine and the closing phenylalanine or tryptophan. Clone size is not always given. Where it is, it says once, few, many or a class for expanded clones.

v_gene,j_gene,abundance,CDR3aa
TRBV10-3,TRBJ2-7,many,CAISETGYEQYF
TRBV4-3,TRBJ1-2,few,CASSQDVGDSYGYTF
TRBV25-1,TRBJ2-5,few,CASSEFRGTETQYF
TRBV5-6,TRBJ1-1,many,CASSLAGGPTEAFF
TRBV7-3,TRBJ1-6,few,CASSLAPLTGNSPLHF
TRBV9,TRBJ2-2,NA,CASSSRPGLGGTGELFF
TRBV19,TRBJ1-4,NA,CASSIEPGTGPLYEKLFF
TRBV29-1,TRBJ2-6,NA,CSVPRRDRVSGANVLTF
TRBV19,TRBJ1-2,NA,CASTIYRDSNYGYTF
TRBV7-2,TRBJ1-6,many,CASSPAGLNSPLHF
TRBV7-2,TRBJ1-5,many,CASSSGGGQPQHF
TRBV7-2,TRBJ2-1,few,CASSPDRANEQFF
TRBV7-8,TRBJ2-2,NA,CASSLETGERTGELFF
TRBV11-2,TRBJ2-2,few,CASSFPDLAGVTGELFF
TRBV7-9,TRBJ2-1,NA,CASSLVVEDEQFF
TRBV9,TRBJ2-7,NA,CASSPGENEQYF
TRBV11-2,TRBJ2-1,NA,CASSLVAGQGGGSYNEQFF
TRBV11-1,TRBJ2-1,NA,CASSLSYTFYNEQFF
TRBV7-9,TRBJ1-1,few,CASSFREPGQGPEAFF
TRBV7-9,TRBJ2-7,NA,CASSSDRGQGEQYF
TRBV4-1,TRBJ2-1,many,CASSQDEPRVVQFF
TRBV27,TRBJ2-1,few,CASSLGGSGVEQFF
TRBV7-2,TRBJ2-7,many,CASSSGTGWEQYF
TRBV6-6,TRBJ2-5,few,CASSGLGGQETQYF
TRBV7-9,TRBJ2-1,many,CASSSHTLLNEQFF
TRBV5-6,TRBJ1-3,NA,CASSLRTGGNTIYF
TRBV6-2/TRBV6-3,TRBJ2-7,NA,CASSYSVQTGDLIRTNYEQYF
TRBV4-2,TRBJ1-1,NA,CASSTGIQTSNTEAFF
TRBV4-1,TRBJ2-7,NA,CASSQDTPYEQYF
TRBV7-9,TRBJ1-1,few,CASSFQETRQGQNTEAFF
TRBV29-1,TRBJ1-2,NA,CSAPTGDLGKGGYTF
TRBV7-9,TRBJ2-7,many,CASSPEGGYEQYF
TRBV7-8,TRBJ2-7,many,CASSTREEGGDEQYF
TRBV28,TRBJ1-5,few,CASSLIQGSQPQHF
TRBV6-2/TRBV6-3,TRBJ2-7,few,CASSYSPYEQYF
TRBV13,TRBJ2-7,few,CASSLAASGAYEQYF
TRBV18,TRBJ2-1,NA,CASSPRQDRDNEQFF
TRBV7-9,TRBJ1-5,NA,CAVEDIAGPQHF
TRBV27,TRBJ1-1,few,CASSLGLQNTEAFF
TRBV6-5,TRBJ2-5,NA,CASSGGTSQVQETQYF
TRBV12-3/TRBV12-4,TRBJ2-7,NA,CASSRQGSSYEQYF
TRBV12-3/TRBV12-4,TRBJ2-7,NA,CASAHYTSNYEQYF
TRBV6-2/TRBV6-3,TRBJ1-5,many,CASSRDSDVYSNQPQHF
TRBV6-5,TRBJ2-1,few,CASSYTGTGVGSYNEQFF
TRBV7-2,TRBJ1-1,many,CASSLRSSNTEAFF
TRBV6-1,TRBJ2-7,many,CASRRTDSYEQYF
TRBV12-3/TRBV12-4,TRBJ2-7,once,CASSLGLGPKFHYEQYF
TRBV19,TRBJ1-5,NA,CASTRDRDSGQPQHF
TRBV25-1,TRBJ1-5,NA,CASSEFSGNQPQHF
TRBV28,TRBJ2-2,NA,CASRLLAGATGELFF
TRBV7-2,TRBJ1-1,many,CASSLYRATEAFF
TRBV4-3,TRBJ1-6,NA,CASSQDGDRHYNSPLHF
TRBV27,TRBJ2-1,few,CASSLEGLHEQFF
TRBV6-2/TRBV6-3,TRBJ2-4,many,CASSYSASGSGAKNIQYF
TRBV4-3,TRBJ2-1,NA,CASSPQFGTSAYNEQFF
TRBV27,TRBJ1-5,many,CASSPGTGKQPQHF
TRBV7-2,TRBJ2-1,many,CASSLATSGTTYNEQFF
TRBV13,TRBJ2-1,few,CASSRGSSYNEQFF
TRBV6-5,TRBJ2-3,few,CASTEGGSQYF
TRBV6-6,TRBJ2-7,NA,CASSYREDSAGTDYEQYF